Sequencing of this T cell receptor beta chain was carried out in a study of blood T cell repertoires in COVID-19. Study-wide background: From the United States, Italy and Spain came samples of acute and convalescent COVID-19. T cells, B-cell-depleted T cells, or PBMCs supplied cDNA or gDNA.

One Seattle source followed patients from active infection through their disease course. Germline assignment: CDR1 LNHNV and CDR2 YYDKDF (reference sequence). The CDR3 contains 14 residues. The V gene lost 0 bases and the J gene lost 0 bases, with 6 bases spanning the gap. Authors' methods: Nucleated cell counts were estimated from reference gene primer amplification. Profiling relied on immunoSEQ multiplex PCR, and the TCRdb table lists in-frame clones only, not all of them. V and J calls and clone size are those listed in that table; D and trimming were worked out from the DNA. The sample includes 350,000 to 450,000 clones, about 88% of them seen just once.

The TCR sequence derives from a woman aged 55-69 years with COVID-19, enrolled during active disease. The sequencing sample was made of peripheral blood. The chain joins TRBV15 to TRBJ2-7; the D gene is possibly TRBD1 (5 bases). The DNA of the CDR3 is TGTGCCACCAGCAGAGAGGGGCCCTCCTACGAGCAGTACTTC. Protein product: CATSREGPSYEQYF.